Described below is a single TCR beta chain sequence and its context. Its antigen is currently unknown. This entry comes from a study of identifying expanded T cells in peripheral blood. No infections or other immune events were documented during collection. The germline V and J ends were trimmed by 4 bases and 2 bases, with 7 bases remaining between them. Germline loops: CDR1 SGHVS, CDR2 FQNEAQ. This CDR3 has 13 residues. Study findings and constraints: Variance in clone template counts between approximately 2-week samples significantly increased with total template count across all healthy donors.

Method: immunoSEQ multiplex PCR; TCRdb's copy keeps in-frame clones and lacks some. The repertoire consists of roughly 92,000 clones, with about 88% occurring once and the leading ten covering 19%. Specimen: blood. This chain joins TRBV7-8 and TRBJ2-3; D unclear. This TCR was recovered from a person aged 18 to 75 in good health. CDR3 loop: CASSWAFTDTQYF. CDR3 coding DNA: TGTGCCAGCAGCTGGGCTTTCACAGATACGCAGTATTTT.